Listed below are T cell receptor beta chains from one sample, sequenced in a study of blood T cell repertoires in COVID-19. Using immunoSEQ multiplex PCR, the repertoire was profiled, and TCRdb retains in-frame clones only, with some absent. In the table there are tens of thousands of clones, approximately 83% of which are singletons. The specimen sequenced was peripheral blood. The receptors come from a woman of 80 years or more with COVID-19, enrolled during active disease. CDR3s include the opening cysteine and the closing phenylalanine or tryptophan. The D gene is left open where the match is weak. Clone size is given for some rows only: seen once, a few or many times, or a class if the clone is expanded.

>TRBJ2-7|TRBD1|TRBV5-4|few
CASSGERTGSLSYEQYF
TGTGCCAGCAGCGGGGAGCGGACAGGCTCCCTCTCCTACGAGCAGTACTTC
>TRBJ1-2|TRBD1|TRBV24-1|NA
CATSEGQGVRGYTF
TGTGCCACCAGTGAAGGACAGGGCGTACGTGGCTACACCTTC
>TRBJ2-1|TRBD2|TRBV6-5|NA
CASSYKRGDNEQFF
TGTGCCAGCAGTTACAAGCGGGGCGACAATGAGCAGTTCTTC
>TRBJ1-2|NA|TRBV3-1/TRBV3-2|NA
CASSLTRFYGEGYTF
TGTGCCAGCAGCCTTACCCGGTTTTACGGAGAAGGCTACACCTTC
>TRBJ2-4|TRBD2|TRBV4-3|NA
CASSQASSGGAGSIQYF
TGCGCCAGCAGCCAAGCCTCTAGCGGGGGGGCGGGGAGCATTCAGTACTTC
>TRBJ2-1|TRBD2|TRBV5-4|NA
CASSLANGLVAEQFF
TGTGCCAGCAGCTTGGCCAACGGACTAGTAGCGGAGCAGTTCTTC
>TRBJ2-5|NA|TRBV7-2|few
CASSLRANQETQYF
TGTGCCAGCAGCTTGAGGGCAAACCAAGAGACCCAGTACTTC
>TRBJ2-7|NA|TRBV4-3|NA
CASSRIRDIGYEQYF
TGCGCCAGCAGCCGGATACGGGACATCGGCTACGAGCAGTACTTC
>TRBJ2-2|NA|TRBV7-2|once
CASSPPAGWANTGELFF
TGTGCCAGCAGCCCGCCAGCGGGTTGGGCGAACACCGGGGAGCTGTTTTTT
>TRBJ2-3|TRBD2|TRBV5-1|once
CASSFRLAGGTDTQYF
TGCGCCAGCAGCTTCCGACTAGCGGGGGGAACAGATACGCAGTATTTT
>TRBJ2-1|TRBD2|TRBV19|NA
CASSGTSGYNEQFF
TGTGCCAGTAGTGGGACTAGCGGATACAATGAGCAGTTCTTC
>TRBJ1-4|TRBD1|TRBV29-1|NA
CSVGTGTEKLFF
TGCAGCGTTGGGACAGGGACTGAAAAACTGTTTTTT
>TRBJ2-1|TRBD2|TRBV7-9|few
CASSSLAGASYNEQFF
TGTGCCAGCAGCTCCCTAGCGGGGGCCTCCTACAATGAGCAGTTCTTC
>TRBJ2-7|TRBD2|TRBV7-8|NA
CASSLAQGLEQGEQYF
TGTGCCAGCAGCTTAGCGCAGGGACTAGAGCAGGGCGAGCAGTACTTC
>TRBJ1-6|NA|TRBV10-3|NA
CAISGAGGNSPLHF
TGTGCCATCAGTGGCGCGGGGGGGAATTCACCCCTCCACTTT
>TRBJ1-2|NA|TRBV7-2|NA
CASSLVTVYGYTF
TGTGCCAGCAGCTTAGTGACAGTCTATGGCTACACCTTC
>TRBJ2-7|NA|TRBV4-2|few
CASSQVQAYEQYF
TGTGCCAGCAGCCAAGTCCAAGCTTACGAGCAGTACTTC
>TRBJ1-1|NA|TRBV12-3/TRBV12-4|few
CASRIRGRTEAFF
TGTGCCAGCAGAATTCGAGGTCGCACTGAAGCTTTCTTT
>TRBJ1-3|TRBD1|TRBV27|NA
CASIRGQGTAGNTIYF
TGTGCCAGCATTCGGGGACAGGGAACAGCTGGAAACACCATATATTTT
>TRBJ2-7|TRBD1|TRBV29-1|NA
CSARTGTYEQYF
TGCAGCGCACGGACAGGGACCTACGAGCAGTACTTC
>TRBJ2-2|NA|TRBV5-1|few
CASSLALNTGELFF
TGCGCCAGCAGCTTGGCCCTTAACACCGGGGAGCTGTTTTTT
>TRBJ1-6|NA|TRBV6-4|NA
CASSERDNSPLHF
TGTGCCAGCAGCGAGAGGGATAATTCACCCCTCCACTTT